Following are 30 T cell receptor beta chains from one sample sequenced in a study of yellow fever vaccine responses in identical twins listed by TCRdb under 2018. The protocol used for the library was RT-PCR. Sequenced on an Illumina HiSeq 2500. TCRdb reanalyzed the raw reads on its own, using fastp at Q25 for trimming and MiXCR for clone calling, and kept in-frame beta chains. Rows with a matching CDR3 protein are joined into one entry that keeps the most common DNA and genes. The sample has tens of thousands of distinct CDR3 sequences on record, around 77% of them singletons. 4% to 6% of the sample goes to the ten largest clones. The starting material was T cells from blood (PBMCs), unsorted or a sorted subset (not recorded which), obtained before or after yellow fever vaccination (not recorded which). The receptors stem from a woman in her late teens or twenties who received the yellow fever vaccine. Donor details come from another sample of the same person, matched by shared clones.

Written as DNA, the CDR3 is TGTGCCAGCAGTTTATACAACCCTAGGGCTGGCTATGGCTACACCTTC. It yields the protein CASSLYNPRAGYGYTF. V and J are TRBV28 and TRBJ1-2; D ambiguous. V lost 1 base, J lost 4 bases, and 16 bases lay in between. Germline CDR1 and CDR2: MDHEN and SYDVKM. The CDR3 is 16 amino acids.

By frequency in the sample, this clonotype is medium-sized. The genes are TRBV12-3 or TRBV12-4 and TRBJ2-1, with a tentative D call TRBD2 (5 bases). V gave up 5 bases and J gave up 0 bases, with 14 bases separating them. This CDR3 comprises 16 residues. This chain's CDR3 is CASSQKRRSSYNEQFF. The CDR3 coding sequence is TGTGCCAGCAGTCAAAAGCGGAGGAGCTCCTACAATGAGCAGTTCTTC.

This clonotype was recorded a few times. The rearrangement joins TRBV12-5 to TRBJ2-3; D gene ambiguous. In germline, CDR1 is LGHNT, CDR2 FRNRAP. The V end was cut by 3 bases, the J end by 2 bases, with 6 bases between. The CDR3 spans 13 residues. The CDR3 DNA sequence: TGTGCTAGTGGTTTATTCCACACAGATACGCAGTATTTT. It codes for CASGLFHTDTQYF.

This clonotype was counted between two and nine times. The genes are TRBV7-3 and TRBJ2-6, with TRBD2 identical over 14 bases. V gave up 4 bases and J gave up 4 bases; unmatched junction bases: 6. Looked up from germline, CDR1 is SGHTA and CDR2 is FQGTGA. The CDR3 length is 18 residues. The CDR3, as DNA: TGTGCCAGCAGCTGGGGACTAGCGGGAGTGAAAGGGGCCAACGTCCTGACTTTC. Protein sequence: CASSWGLAGVKGANVLTF.

About this clonotype itself: A read error may produce the germline difference seen at one junction end. The rearrangement links TRBV11-1 to TRBJ1-1; D call uncertain. Per the germline V gene, CDR1 is SGHAT and CDR2 is FQDESV (reference sequence). This CDR3 region has 13 residues. This chain's CDR3 is CASSLAANTEAFF. In DNA, the CDR3 is TGTGCCAGCAGCCTAGCAGCGAACACTGAAGCTTTCTTT.

This chain links TRBV7-6 with TRBJ2-7; 7 bases map to TRBD1. The germline CDR1 and CDR2 sequences are SGHVS and FNYEAQ. The length of the CDR3 is 15 residues. The V segment lost 2 bases and the J segment 1 base; nucleotides outside the gene matches: 5. This CDR3 is CASSLRQGESYEQYF. The CDR3, as DNA: TGTGCCAGCAGCTTAAGGCAGGGGGAGTCCTACGAGCAGTACTTC.

The rearrangement links TRBV29-1 to TRBJ2-7, with TRBD1 matching 8 bases. The V gene's germline CDR1 is SQVTM and CDR2 ANQGSEA. This CDR3 has 13 residues. V shed 6 bases and J 2 bases; nucleotides not matched to a gene: 6. The CDR3 coding sequence is TGCAGCGTGGGAGGACAGGGCCCCTACGAGCAGTACTTC. It yields the protein CSVGGQGPYEQYF.

J is TRBJ2-1 and V is TRBV19, with D unclear. CDR3 length equals 12 residues. Germline V CDR1 and CDR2: LNHDA, SQIVND (reference sequence). V was shortened by 1 base and J by 7 bases, with 5 bases between the two germline ends. CDR3 in amino acids: CASSIGGNEQFF. The CDR3 nucleotides read TGTGCCAGTAGTATAGGGGGTAATGAGCAGTTCTTC.

The DNA of the CDR3 is TGTGCCAGCAGCCGCCTCGGGAGCCATGGCTACACCTTC. Amino acid sequence: CASSRLGSHGYTF. The chain links TRBV28 to TRBJ1-2; D not certain. The ends were cut back, 6 bases at V and 6 bases at J, with 14 bases in the middle. This CDR3 spans 13 amino acids. Germline CDR1 MDHEN, CDR2 SYDVKM.

J is TRBJ1-1 and V is TRBV19, with TRBD1 matching over 7 bases. The trim removed 8 bases at V and 6 bases at J, leaving 12 bases unmatched. This CDR3 has 14 residues. Germline values: CDR1 LNHDA, CDR2 SQIVND (reference sequence). In DNA form, the CDR3 reads TGTGCCAGTGCCCAATCGACAGGGTTCGCTGAAGCTTTCTTT. Its translation is CASAQSTGFAEAFF.

The CDR3 spells CASSLVVDTIYF. The CDR3, as DNA: TGTGCCAGCAGCCTTGTGGTGGACACCATATATTTT. This chain uses TRBV7-9 with TRBJ1-3; no clear D gene. V lost 5 bases to trimming and J lost 8 bases, with 10 bases between them. Germline V lookup: CDR1 SEHNR, CDR2 FQNEAQ (reference sequence). The CDR3 has 12 residues.

The chain joins TRBV20-1 to TRBJ1-6, with D maybe TRBD1 (5 bases). The CDR3 sequence is 14 residues long. Germline values: CDR1 DFQATT, CDR2 SNEGSKA (reference sequence). Trimming took 6 bases from V and 5 from J, leaving 14 bases between them. CDR3 amino acids: CSAKVPRDNSPLHF. In DNA, the CDR3 is TGCAGTGCAAAAGTTCCCAGGGATAATTCACCCCTCCACTTT.

This clonotype was recorded only once. V gene TRBV29-1 combines with J gene TRBJ2-1; D ambiguous. Trimming took 3 bases from V and 3 from J, leaving 6 bases between them. CDR1 and CDR2 (germline): SQVTM, ANQGSEA. The CDR3 sequence is 12 residues long. CDR3 DNA sequence: TGCAGCGTTGAGAACCTCTACAATGAGCAGTTCTTC. Translated, it gives CSVENLYNEQFF.

The chain couples TRBV29-1 to TRBJ2-3; no reliable D call. The V end lost 4 bases, the J end lost 3 bases, and 11 bases lay between the germline ends. CDR3 length: 13 amino acids. Germline values: CDR1 SQVTM, CDR2 ANQGSEA. CDR3 sequence (DNA): TGCAGCGTTGGTCTTTGGCCGACAGATACGCAGTATTTT. Translated, it gives CSVGLWPTDTQYF.

The chain is built from TRBV29-1 and TRBJ2-1; no firm D call. V lost 2 bases and J lost 8, with 10 bases in between. The V gene's germline CDR1 is SQVTM and CDR2 ANQGSEA. CDR3 length equals 12 residues. The CDR3 DNA reads TGCAGCGTTGAAAAGGGTCCGGATGAGCAGTTCTTC. It yields the protein CSVEKGPDEQFF.

The genes are TRBV28 and TRBJ1-2; D not resolved. V was pared by 3 bases and J by 4 bases, with 9 bases between. The CDR3 totals 13 residues. Germline loops: CDR1 MDHEN, CDR2 SYDVKM. This CDR3 reads CASSLTNLYGYTF. Written as DNA, the CDR3 is TGTGCCAGCAGTTTGACAAACCTCTATGGCTACACCTTC.

The chain combines TRBV18 with TRBJ2-5; D is unclear. V lost 3 bases to trimming and J lost 5 bases, with 13 bases between them. This CDR3 has 14 amino acids. The germline V gene has CDR1 KGHSH and CDR2 LQKENI. The CDR3 loop reads CASSPRRSWETQYF. The CDR3 bases are TGTGCCAGCTCACCCAGACGTAGCTGGGAGACCCAGTACTTC.

This chain's CDR3 is CATSRAPGGNQPQHF. The CDR3 DNA reads TGTGCCACCAGCAGAGCCCCGGGGGGGAATCAGCCCCAGCATTTT. V is TRBV15 and J is TRBJ1-5; D might be TRBD1 (5 bases). CDR1 and CDR2 (germline): LNHNV, YYDKDF (reference sequence). The CDR3 contains 15 residues. Trimming removed 1 base at V and 4 bases at J, with 11 bases between.

The V and J genes are TRBV29-1 and TRBJ2-5, with unresolved D. Trimming cost V 0 bases and J 7 bases, with 0 bases left between them. The CDR3 spans 9 residues. Germline lookup yields CDR1 SQVTM and CDR2 ANQGSEA. The CDR3 is CSVEETQYF. As DNA, the CDR3 is TGCAGCGTTGAAGAGACCCAGTACTTC.

There are a few counts of this clonotype. The chain couples TRBV29-1 to TRBJ2-7, with D tentatively TRBD2 (5 bases). Trimming removed 2 bases from V and 5 bases from J, with 10 bases in between. In germline, CDR1 is SQVTM, CDR2 ANQGSEA. This CDR3 has 12 residues. The CDR3 coding sequence is TGCAGCGTTGAATCGGACTTAAACGAGCAGTACTTC. It codes for CSVESDLNEQYF.

The V and J genes are TRBV4-2 and TRBJ2-7; D remains unclear. The CDR3 consists of 14 residues. In germline, CDR1 is LGHNA, CDR2 YNFKEQ. V lost 0 bases to trimming and J lost 3 bases, with 9 bases between them. The CDR3 sequence is CASSQDQTYYEQYF. DNA of the CDR3: TGTGCCAGCAGCCAAGATCAAACATACTACGAGCAGTACTTC.

The rearrangement uses TRBV28 and TRBJ2-3; D unclear. The CDR3 contains 12 residues. Trimming cost V 5 bases and J 4 bases, with 7 bases left between them. Germline CDR1 and CDR2: MDHEN and SYDVKM. The CDR3 DNA reads TGTGCCAGCAGTCCCTTACCAGATACGCAGTATTTT. This encodes CASSPLPDTQYF.

This chain uses TRBV2 with TRBJ2-7; D is undetermined. The V gene lost 1 base and the J gene lost 4 bases, with 5 bases spanning the gap. The CDR3 totals 12 residues. The V gene's germline CDR1 is SNHLY and CDR2 FYNNEI. The CDR3 region is CASSEGSYEQYV. CDR3 DNA: TGTGCCAGCAGTGAAGGGTCTTACGAGCAGTACGTC.

The genes are TRBV29-1 and TRBJ1-1; D gene uncertain. Per germline, CDR1 SQVTM and CDR2 ANQGSEA. Deletions cut 4 bases from V and 3 bases from J, with 6 bases between. This CDR3 has 11 amino acids. CDR3 sequence reads: CSVAWDTEAFF. The CDR3 DNA follows: TGCAGCGTTGCTTGGGACACTGAAGCTTTCTTT. Drawing the rest from reference TRBV29-1 and TRBJ1-1, the complete variable domain is SAVISQKPSRDICQRGTSLTIQCQVDSQVTMMFWYRQQPGQSLTLIATANQGSEATYESGFVIDKFPISRPNLTFSTLTVSNMSPEDSSIYLCSVAWDTEAFFGQGTRLTVV.

The rearrangement joins TRBV5-1 to TRBJ2-1, with D tentatively TRBD1 (6 bases). The CDR3 has 13 residues. Germline V lookup: CDR1 SGHRS, CDR2 YFSETQ. Trimming removed 2 bases from V and 6 bases from J, with 9 bases in between. As DNA, the CDR3 is TGCGCCAGCAGCTTACAGGGACCCAATGAGCAGTTCTTC. It codes for CASSLQGPNEQFF.

This clonotype was seen a single time. This chain connects TRBV5-1 to TRBJ2-7, with TRBD1 matching over 7 bases. CDR1 SGHRS and CDR2 YFSETQ come from the germline V gene. This CDR3 spans 13 amino acids. V was pared by 3 bases and J by 5 bases, with 5 bases of the junction left unmatched. This chain's CDR3 is CASSWTGSHEQYF. CDR3 DNA: TGCGCCAGCAGCTGGACAGGTTCCCACGAGCAGTACTTC.

The J gene is TRBJ2-1, the V gene TRBV18; a weak D match, TRBD1 (5 bases). Trimming removed 1 base at V and 2 bases at J, with 15 bases between. The CDR3 runs to 17 residues. Per the germline V gene, CDR1 is KGHSH and CDR2 is LQKENI. The CDR3 sequence is CASSPRPDSLPYNEQFF. CDR3 DNA: TGTGCCAGCTCACCACGGCCAGACAGCTTACCCTACAATGAGCAGTTCTTC.

The J gene is TRBJ1-3, the V gene TRBV5-6; weak D call: TRBD1 (5 bases). This CDR3 has 15 amino acids. Germline V gene data show CDR1 as SGHDT and CDR2 as YYEEEE. Trimming stripped 0 bases from V and 0 bases from J, with 7 bases between. The CDR3 loop is CASSLVQDSGNTIYF. CDR3 DNA: TGTGCCAGCAGCTTGGTACAGGACTCTGGAAACACCATATATTTT.

This clonotype was observed a handful of times. The chain employs TRBV12-3 or TRBV12-4 and TRBJ2-1, with D possibly being TRBD2 (5 bases). The CDR3 runs 14 residues. V lost 7 bases, J lost 0 bases, and 10 bases lay in between. The CDR3 nucleotides read TGTGCCAGCACCCGGGGATTCTCCTACAATGAGCAGTTCTTC. It is translated as CASTRGFSYNEQFF.

V is TRBV6-5 and J is TRBJ1-2; possibly TRBD1 for D (5 bases). This CDR3 has 14 residues. The germline V gene has CDR1 MNHEY and CDR2 SVGAGI. Between the trimmed V and J ends, which lost 4 bases and 8 bases, there was a span of 17 bases. In DNA form, the CDR3 reads TGTGCCAGCAGTTCCGCCTTGAGGGGTAAAGGCTACACCTTC. The encoded protein is CASSSALRGKGYTF.